These 23 T cell receptor beta chains were sequenced from one sample in a study of T cell clones after liver transplantation. The assay was immunoSEQ multiplex PCR, and TCRdb's table has in-frame clones only and misses some. The sample holds some 110,000 clones, just over 90% seen once. Sample: CD4+ T cells from blood, taken 12 months after liver transplant. Every receptor here comes from a human patient who received a liver transplant. The T cells may partly be graft donor cells.

In regard to this clone: The junction shows a germline mismatch at one end, possibly a read error. This sequence joins TRBV7-9 and TRBJ2-7; 9 positions match TRBD1. This CDR3 has 13 amino acids. Germline CDR1 is SEHNR and CDR2 is FQNEAQ (reference sequence). This CDR3 reads CASSLMAGAGQGF. The CDR3, as DNA: TGTGCCAGCAGCTTAATGGCGGGAGCGGGACAGGGCTTC.

This sequence joins TRBV5-4 and TRBJ1-2; 7 bases align to TRBD1. The CDR3 covers 14 residues. V shed 1 base, J shed 6 bases, and the junction held 6 bases outside the gene matches. In germline, CDR1 is SGHNT, CDR2 YYREEE (reference sequence). The CDR3 is CASSLLTGTHGYTF. The CDR3 DNA reads TGTGCCAGCAGCTTGTTGACAGGGACCCATGGCTACACCTTC.

This clone was recorded once. The chain employs TRBV4-1 and TRBJ2-3; 7 bases are shared with TRBD1. From germline, CDR1 is MGHRA and CDR2 YSYEKL. V was pared by 5 bases and J by 1 base, with 6 bases of the junction left unmatched. The CDR3 totals 15 residues. DNA for the CDR3: TGCGCCAGCAGCAATCGACAGGGTGGCACAGATACGCAGTATTTT. Translation gives CASSNRQGGTDTQYF.

This chain joins TRBV25-1 and TRBJ1-2; unclear D gene. V gave up 1 base and J gave up 4 bases, with 4 bases separating them. This CDR3 region has 12 residues. Per germline, CDR1 MGHDK and CDR2 SYGVNS. In DNA, the CDR3 is TGTGCCAGCAGTGAATCTGGCTATGGCTACACCTTC. It is translated as CASSESGYGYTF.

In regard to this clone: This specimen includes other DNA sequences encoding the same CDR3. The chain recombines TRBV5-1 with TRBJ2-3; a weak D match, TRBD1 (6 bases). Trimming left V 4 bases short and J 0 bases short, with 9 bases between. The germline V gene encodes CDR1 SGHRS and CDR2 YFSETQ. This CDR3 has 14 amino acids. CDR3 region: CASSLGASTDTQYF. DNA of the CDR3: TGCGCCAGCAGCCTGGGGGCCAGCACAGATACGCAGTATTTT.

The V and J genes are TRBV10-1 and TRBJ1-1, with 7 nucleotides matching TRBD1. This CDR3 has 15 amino acids. J lost 4 bases, V lost 6 bases, and 11 bases had no gene match. From germline, CDR1 is WNHNN and CDR2 SYGVQD (reference sequence). CDR3 DNA: TGCGCCAGCAGCAATCTAAGGGGGCAGAGCACTGAAGCTTTCTTT. It codes for CASSNLRGQSTEAFF.

The V gene is TRBV7-8, the J gene TRBJ2-2; D ambiguous. The CDR3 is made up of 15 amino acids. The germline V gene has CDR1 SGHVS and CDR2 FQNEAQ. V gave up 1 base and J gave up 4 bases, with 10 bases separating them. As DNA, the CDR3 is TGTGCCAGCAGCTTAGGTGTGGGTCCCACCGGGGAGCTGTTTTTT. Its protein is CASSLGVGPTGELFF.

The chain is built from TRBV30 and TRBJ1-1; 7 nucleotides agree with TRBD1. There are 13 residues in the CDR3. Germline V gene sequence: CDR1 GTSNPN, CDR2 SVGIG (reference sequence). V lost 7 bases to trimming and J lost 6 bases; unmatched junction nucleotides: 11. CDR3 residues: CASARQGVAEAFF. The CDR3 DNA reads as TGTGCCTCCGCAAGACAGGGCGTTGCTGAAGCTTTCTTT.

This chain joins TRBV5-5 and TRBJ2-1; 7 bases are a match to TRBD2. There are 15 residues in the CDR3. V trimming: 0 bases; J trimming: 2 bases; junction bases outside the gene matches: 2. CDR1 is SGHKS, CDR2 YYEKEE, per germline (reference sequence). The CDR3 loop reads CASSLVLAAYNEQFF. In DNA, the CDR3 is TGTGCCAGCAGCTTGGTGCTAGCGGCCTACAATGAGCAGTTCTTC.

This sequence joins TRBV2 and TRBJ1-2, with 10 nucleotides matching TRBD1. The CDR3 loop spans 18 amino acids. Germline V gives CDR1 SNHLY, CDR2 FYNNEI. V shed 6 bases, J shed 1 base, and the junction held 14 bases outside the gene matches. CDR3 DNA sequence: TGTGCCAGCAGGCGCAGAAGGGACAGGGGCTTAGTTAACTATGGCTACACCTTC. Translated, it gives CASRRRRDRGLVNYGYTF. The full variable domain, its missing parts supplied by reference TRBV2 and TRBJ1-2, is EPEVTQTPSHQVTQMGQEVILRCVPISNHLYFYWYRQILGQKVEFLVSFYNNEISEKSEIFDDQFSVERPDGSNFTLKIRSTKLEDSAMYFCASRRRRDRGLVNYGYTFGSGTRLTVV.

The CDR3 sequence: CASSLNRGTYRNTEAFF. The CDR3 DNA reads TGTGCCAGCAGCCTGAACCGGGGGACTTACAGGAACACTGAAGCTTTCTTT. The chain carries TRBV5-4 and TRBJ1-1; the D gene is possibly TRBD1 (5 bases). Per the germline V gene, CDR1 is SGHNT and CDR2 is YYREEE (reference sequence). V lost 4 bases and J lost 1, with 20 bases in between. The CDR3 extends over 17 amino acids.

This clone was seen more than once but under ten times. The chain joins TRBV5-1 to TRBJ2-5; maybe TRBD2 (6 bases). Germline values: CDR1 SGHRS, CDR2 YFSETQ. V was trimmed by 1 base and J by 2 bases, leaving 18 bases between them. This CDR3 is built from 17 residues. The DNA for the CDR3 is TGCGCCAGCAGCTTGTACCGGTCGGGAGTTAGTCAAGAGACCCAGTACTTC. It specifies CASSLYRSGVSQETQYF.

The V and J genes are TRBV18 and TRBJ1-1; TRBD1 aligns across 8 bases. J gave up 8 bases and V 2 bases, and 16 bases lay outside the gene matches. Germline CDR1 KGHSH, CDR2 LQKENI. This CDR3 has 17 residues. CDR3 DNA sequence: TGTGCCAGCTCACCATTAGGCCCGCACAGGGGGGATCGGGAAGCTTTCTTT. Its protein is CASSPLGPHRGDREAFF.

The CDR3 region has the DNA TGTGCCAGCAGTCTGTCTGGGGTTGGTGAAGCTTTCTTT. Translated, it gives CASSLSGVGEAFF. This chain uses TRBV6-1 with TRBJ1-1; D is undetermined. The CDR3 contains 13 residues. The V end lost 5 bases, the J end lost 7 bases, and 14 bases lay between the germline ends. Per germline, CDR1 MNHNS and CDR2 SASEGT.

The chain links TRBV12-5 to TRBJ1-4; D gene uncertain. V dropped 6 bases and J dropped 8 bases, with 16 bases sitting between them. Looked up from germline, CDR1 is LGHNT and CDR2 is FRNRAP. This CDR3 has 14 residues. The CDR3 bases are TGTGCTAGTGGCTCTCGGGTCGATGAGGAAAAACTGTTTTTT. The encoded protein is CASGSRVDEEKLFF.

The rearrangement joins TRBV19 to TRBJ2-1; TRBD2 matches at 8 bases. This CDR3 spans 14 amino acids. The germline V gene encodes CDR1 LNHDA and CDR2 SQIVND (reference sequence). J lost 7 bases, V lost 5 bases, and 7 bases had no gene match. CDR3 DNA: TGTGCCAGTAGTTCGGGAGGGCGAGCGAATGAGCAGTTCTTC. It is translated as CASSSGGRANEQFF.

V usage is TRBV9 and J usage is TRBJ2-3; D possibly corresponds to TRBD2 (5 bases). The CDR3 loop spans 15 amino acids. V dropped 4 bases and J dropped 1 base, with 13 bases sitting between them. Germline values: CDR1 SGDLS, CDR2 YYNGEE. The CDR3, as DNA: TGTGCCAGCAGCCTCCAGGCCGGGGGCACAGATACGCAGTATTTT. This sequence encodes CASSLQAGGTDTQYF.

J is TRBJ2-6 and V is TRBV28; D is undetermined. The V end was cut by 5 bases, the J end by 0 bases, with 17 bases between. The germline V gene encodes CDR1 MDHEN and CDR2 SYDVKM. The CDR3 has 18 residues. The CDR3: CASSPIDLFLSGANVLTF. CDR3 nucleotide sequence: TGTGCCAGCAGTCCCATCGACTTGTTCCTCTCTGGGGCCAACGTCCTGACTTTC. Full variable domain (missing parts from reference TRBV28 and TRBJ2-6): DVKVTQSSRYLVKRTGEKVFLECVQDMDHENMFWYRQDPGLGLRLIYFSYDVKMKEKGDIPEGYSVSREKKERFSLILESASTNQTSMYLCASSPIDLFLSGANVLTFGAGSRLTVL.

The J gene is TRBJ2-5, the V gene TRBV7-2, with 8 bases aligning to TRBD2. V lost 1 base to trimming and J lost 3 bases; unmatched junction nucleotides: 4. Germline assignment: CDR1 SGHTA and CDR2 FQGNSA. This CDR3 region has 15 residues. CDR3 DNA: TGTGCCAGCAGCTTAGATTCAGCGGGAGAAGAGACCCAGTACTTC. Protein sequence: CASSLDSAGEETQYF.

The chain recombines TRBV5-4 with TRBJ2-1; 7 bases are shared with TRBD1. V lost 3 bases and J lost 4; bases outside the gene matches: 10. The CDR3 contains 16 residues. The V gene's germline CDR1 is SGHNT and CDR2 YYREEE (reference sequence). CDR3 loop: CASSWSGTAFYNEQFF. CDR3 coding DNA: TGTGCCAGCAGCTGGTCCGGGACAGCTTTTTACAATGAGCAGTTCTTC.

This clone has just one count. The gene calls are TRBV15 and TRBJ2-7, with a tentative D call TRBD1 (7 bases). The CDR3 is made up of 13 amino acids. Per germline, CDR1 LNHNV and CDR2 YYDKDF (reference sequence). The ends were cut back, 8 bases at V and 5 bases at J, with 16 bases in the middle. CDR3 amino acids: CATSPAGGNEQYF. The CDR3 DNA reads as TGTGCCACCTCCCCGGCAGGGGGGAACGAGCAGTACTTC.

The CDR3 spells CASSQANRVDTDTQYF. The CDR3 coding sequence is TGCGCCAGCAGCCAAGCAAACAGGGTTGACACAGATACGCAGTATTTT. V usage is TRBV5-1 and J usage is TRBJ2-3; D is possibly TRBD1 (6 bases). CDR1 and CDR2 from the germline V gene are SGHRS and YFSETQ. This CDR3 is built from 16 residues. V lost 4 bases to trimming and J lost 2 bases, with 17 bases between them. Full variable domain (rest looked up from reference TRBV5-1 and TRBJ2-3): KAGVTQTPRYLIKTRGQQVTLSCSPISGHRSVSWYQQTPGQGLQFLFEYFSETQRNKGNFPGRFSGRQFSNSRSEMNVSTLELGDSALYLCASSQANRVDTDTQYFGPGTRLTVL.

The genes are TRBV5-1 and TRBJ2-5; TRBD1 is a possible D gene (7 bases). Trimming removed 1 base from V and 5 bases from J, with 18 bases in between. CDR3 length: 16 residues. Per germline, CDR1 SGHRS and CDR2 YFSETQ. CDR3: CASSLKQLTGRETQYF. The CDR3 region has the DNA TGCGCCAGCAGCTTGAAACAATTGACAGGGAGGGAGACCCAGTACTTC.